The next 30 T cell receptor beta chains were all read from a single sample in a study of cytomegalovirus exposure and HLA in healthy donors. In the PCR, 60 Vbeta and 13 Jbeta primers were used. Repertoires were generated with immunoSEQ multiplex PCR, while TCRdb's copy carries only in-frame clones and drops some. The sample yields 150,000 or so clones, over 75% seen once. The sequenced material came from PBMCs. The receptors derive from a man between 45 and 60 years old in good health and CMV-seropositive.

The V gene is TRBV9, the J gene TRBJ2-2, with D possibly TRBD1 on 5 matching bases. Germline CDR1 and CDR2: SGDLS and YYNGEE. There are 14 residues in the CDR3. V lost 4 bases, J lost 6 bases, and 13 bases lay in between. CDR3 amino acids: CASSTQGSSGELFF. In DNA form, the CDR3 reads TGTGCCAGCAGCACCCAGGGTTCCTCCGGGGAGCTGTTTTTT.

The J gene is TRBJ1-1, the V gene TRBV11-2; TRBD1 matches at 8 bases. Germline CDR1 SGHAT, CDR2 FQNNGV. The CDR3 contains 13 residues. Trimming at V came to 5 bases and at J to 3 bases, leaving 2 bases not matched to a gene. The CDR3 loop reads CASSGQGYTEAFF. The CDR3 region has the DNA TGTGCCAGCAGCGGACAGGGTTACACTGAAGCTTTCTTT.

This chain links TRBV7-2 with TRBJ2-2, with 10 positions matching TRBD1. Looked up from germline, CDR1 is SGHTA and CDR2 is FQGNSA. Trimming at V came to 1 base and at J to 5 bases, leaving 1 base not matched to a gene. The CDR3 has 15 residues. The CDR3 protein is CASSLGQGATGELFF. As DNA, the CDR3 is TGTGCCAGCAGCTTAGGACAGGGGGCAACCGGGGAGCTGTTTTTT.

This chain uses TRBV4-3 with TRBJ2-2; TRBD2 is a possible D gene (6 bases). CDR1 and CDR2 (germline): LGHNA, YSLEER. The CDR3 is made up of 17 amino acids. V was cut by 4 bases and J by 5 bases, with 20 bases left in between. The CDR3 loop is CASSRLPGVGGTGELFF. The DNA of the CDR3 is TGCGCCAGCAGCCGTTTACCCGGGGTCGGGGGAACCGGGGAGCTGTTTTTT.

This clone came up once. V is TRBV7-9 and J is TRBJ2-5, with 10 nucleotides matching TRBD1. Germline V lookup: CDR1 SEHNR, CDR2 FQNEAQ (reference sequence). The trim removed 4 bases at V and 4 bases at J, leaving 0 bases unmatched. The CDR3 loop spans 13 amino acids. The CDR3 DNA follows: TGTGCCAGCAGCTGGGACAGGGGAGAGACCCAGTACTTC. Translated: CASSWDRGETQYF.

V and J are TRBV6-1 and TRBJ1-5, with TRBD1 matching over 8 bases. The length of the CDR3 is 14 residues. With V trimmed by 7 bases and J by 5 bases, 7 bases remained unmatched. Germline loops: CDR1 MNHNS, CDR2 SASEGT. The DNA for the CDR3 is TGTGCCAGCATCATTGACAGGGGTGATCAGCCCCAGCATTTT. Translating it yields CASIIDRGDQPQHF.

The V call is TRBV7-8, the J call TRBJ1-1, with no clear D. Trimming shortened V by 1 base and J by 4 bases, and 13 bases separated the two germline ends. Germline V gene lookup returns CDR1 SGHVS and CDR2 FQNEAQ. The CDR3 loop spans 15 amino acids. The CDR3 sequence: CASSLEASGSTEAFF. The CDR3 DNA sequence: TGTGCCAGCAGCTTAGAGGCCTCCGGGAGCACTGAAGCTTTCTTT.

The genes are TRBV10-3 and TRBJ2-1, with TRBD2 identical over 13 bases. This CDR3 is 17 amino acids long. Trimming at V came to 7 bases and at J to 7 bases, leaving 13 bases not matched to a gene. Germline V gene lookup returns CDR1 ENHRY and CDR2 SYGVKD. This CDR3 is CAINKEPGLAGRNEQFF. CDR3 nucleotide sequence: TGTGCCATCAATAAAGAACCGGGACTAGCGGGGCGGAATGAGCAGTTCTTC.

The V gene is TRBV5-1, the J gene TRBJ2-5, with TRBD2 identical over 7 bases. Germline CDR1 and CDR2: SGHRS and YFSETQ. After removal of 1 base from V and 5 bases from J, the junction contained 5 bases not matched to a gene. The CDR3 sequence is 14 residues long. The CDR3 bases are TGCGCCAGCAGCTTGCAACGGGGAGGGGAGACCCAGTACTTC. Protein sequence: CASSLQRGGETQYF.

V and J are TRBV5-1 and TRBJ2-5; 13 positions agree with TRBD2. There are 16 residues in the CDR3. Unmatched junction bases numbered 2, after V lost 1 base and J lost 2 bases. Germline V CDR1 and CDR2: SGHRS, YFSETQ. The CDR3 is CASSLLGLAGQETQYF. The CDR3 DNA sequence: TGCGCCAGCAGCTTGTTGGGACTAGCGGGGCAAGAGACCCAGTACTTC. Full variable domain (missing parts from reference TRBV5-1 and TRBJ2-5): KAGVTQTPRYLIKTRGQQVTLSCSPISGHRSVSWYQQTPGQGLQFLFEYFSETQRNKGNFPGRFSGRQFSNSRSEMNVSTLELGDSALYLCASSLLGLAGQETQYFGPGTRLLVL.

CDR3 amino acids: CASSYSTRNKFF. CDR3 sequence (DNA): TGTGCCAGCAGTTACTCGACGAGGAATAAGTTCTTC. V usage is TRBV6-6 and J usage is TRBJ2-1; D unclear. CDR1 and CDR2 from the germline V gene are MNHNY and SVGAGI (reference sequence). V was cut by 0 bases and J by 14 bases, with 11 bases left in between. This CDR3 has 12 residues.

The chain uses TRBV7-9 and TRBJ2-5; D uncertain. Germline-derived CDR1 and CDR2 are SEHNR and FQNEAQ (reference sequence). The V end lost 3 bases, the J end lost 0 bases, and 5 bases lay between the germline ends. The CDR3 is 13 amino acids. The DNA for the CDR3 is TGTGCCAGCAGCTTCGCGAACCAAGAGACCCAGTACTTC. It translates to CASSFANQETQYF.

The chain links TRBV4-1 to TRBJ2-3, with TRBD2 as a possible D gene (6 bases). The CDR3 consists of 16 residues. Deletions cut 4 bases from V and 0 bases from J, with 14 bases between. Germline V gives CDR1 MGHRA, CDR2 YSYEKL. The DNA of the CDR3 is TGCGCCAGCAGCCCCGGACTAACGTCTAGCACAGATACGCAGTATTTT. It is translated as CASSPGLTSSTDTQYF.

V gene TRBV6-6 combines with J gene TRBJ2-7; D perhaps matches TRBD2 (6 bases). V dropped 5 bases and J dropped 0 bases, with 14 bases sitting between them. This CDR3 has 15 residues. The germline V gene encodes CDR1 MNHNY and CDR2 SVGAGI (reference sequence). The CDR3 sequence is CASSAGTSRSYEQYF. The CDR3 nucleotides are TGTGCCAGCAGTGCCGGGACTTCGCGCTCCTACGAGCAGTACTTC.

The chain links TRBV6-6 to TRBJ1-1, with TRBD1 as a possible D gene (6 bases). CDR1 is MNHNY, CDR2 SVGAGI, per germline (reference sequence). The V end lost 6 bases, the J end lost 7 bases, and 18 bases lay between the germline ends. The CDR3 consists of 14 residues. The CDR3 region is CASSLERRTVEAFF. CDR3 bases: TGTGCCAGCAGCCTTGAAAGGAGGACAGTTGAAGCTTTCTTT.

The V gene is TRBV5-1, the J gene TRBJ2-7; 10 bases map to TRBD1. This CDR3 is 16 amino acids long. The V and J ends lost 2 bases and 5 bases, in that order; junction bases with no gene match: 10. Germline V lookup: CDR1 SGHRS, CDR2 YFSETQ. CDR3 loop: CASSFGGGQGDHEQYV. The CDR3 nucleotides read TGCGCCAGCAGCTTTGGAGGAGGACAGGGGGACCACGAGCAGTACGTC.

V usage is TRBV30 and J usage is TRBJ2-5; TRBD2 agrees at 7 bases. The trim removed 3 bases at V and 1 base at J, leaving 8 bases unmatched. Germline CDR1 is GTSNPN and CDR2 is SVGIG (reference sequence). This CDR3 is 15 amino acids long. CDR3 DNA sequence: TGTGCCTGGAGGACCCGCGGGGGACGCCAAGAGACCCAGTACTTC. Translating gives CAWRTRGGRQETQYF.

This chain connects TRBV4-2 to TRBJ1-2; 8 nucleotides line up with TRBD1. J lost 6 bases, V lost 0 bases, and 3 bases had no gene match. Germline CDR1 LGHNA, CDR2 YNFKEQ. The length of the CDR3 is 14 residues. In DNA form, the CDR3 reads TGTGCCAGCAGCCAAGATTGGACAGGGAATGGCTACACCTTC. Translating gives CASSQDWTGNGYTF.

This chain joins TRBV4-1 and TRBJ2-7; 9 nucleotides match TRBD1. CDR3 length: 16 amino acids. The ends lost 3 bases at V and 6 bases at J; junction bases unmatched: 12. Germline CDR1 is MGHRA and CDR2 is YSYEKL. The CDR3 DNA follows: TGCGCCAGCAGCCATCCTGCTAGGGACAGGGAAAGCGAGCAGTACTTC. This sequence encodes CASSHPARDRESEQYF.

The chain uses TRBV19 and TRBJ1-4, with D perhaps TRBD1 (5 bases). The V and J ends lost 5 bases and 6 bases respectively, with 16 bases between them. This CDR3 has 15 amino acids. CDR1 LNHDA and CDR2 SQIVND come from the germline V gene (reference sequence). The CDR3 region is CASSVSGGNYEKLFF. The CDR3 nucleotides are TGTGCCAGTAGTGTCTCCGGGGGGAATTATGAAAAACTGTTTTTT.

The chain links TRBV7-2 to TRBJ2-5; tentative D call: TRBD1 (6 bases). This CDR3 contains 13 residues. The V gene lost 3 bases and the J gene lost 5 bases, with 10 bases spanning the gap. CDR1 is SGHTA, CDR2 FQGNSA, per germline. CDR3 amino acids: CASSFYQGETQYF. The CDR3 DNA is TGTGCCAGCAGCTTTTACCAGGGGGAGACCCAGTACTTC.

DNA of the CDR3: TGTGCCAGCAGCTTAGATGGTGGGGGGGCGGAGTATTTT. It yields the protein CASSLDGGGAEYF. The J gene is TRBJ2-3, the V gene TRBV7-2, with D perhaps matching TRBD2 (7 bases). Germline-derived CDR1 and CDR2 are SGHTA and FQGNSA. The V gene lost 1 base and the J gene lost 13 bases, with 15 bases spanning the gap. The CDR3 is 13 residues long.

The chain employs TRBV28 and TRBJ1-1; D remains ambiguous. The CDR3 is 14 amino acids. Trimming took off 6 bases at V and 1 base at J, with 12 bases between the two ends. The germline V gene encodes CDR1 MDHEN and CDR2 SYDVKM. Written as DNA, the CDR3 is TGTGCCAGCAGGCCAACCCGGGAGAACACTGAAGCTTTCTTT. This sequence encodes CASRPTRENTEAFF.

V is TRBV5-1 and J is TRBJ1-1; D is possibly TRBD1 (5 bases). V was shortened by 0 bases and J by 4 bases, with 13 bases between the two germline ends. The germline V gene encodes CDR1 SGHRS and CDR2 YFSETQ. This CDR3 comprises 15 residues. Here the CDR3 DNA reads TGCGCCAGCAGCTTGGCTTTGGTAAGGGGCACTGAAGCTTTCTTT. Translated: CASSLALVRGTEAFF.

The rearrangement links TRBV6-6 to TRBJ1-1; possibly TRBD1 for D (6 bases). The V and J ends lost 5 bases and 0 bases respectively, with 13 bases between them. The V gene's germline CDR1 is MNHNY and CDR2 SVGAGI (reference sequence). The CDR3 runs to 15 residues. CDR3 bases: TGTGCCAGCAGTGTGCGACAGGACATGAACACTGAAGCTTTCTTT. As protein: CASSVRQDMNTEAFF.

CDR3 amino acids: CASSLGGDTSTDTQYF. Here the CDR3 DNA reads TGCGCCAGCAGCTTGGGGGGAGACACTAGCACAGATACGCAGTATTTT. The chain couples TRBV5-1 to TRBJ2-3; tentative D call: TRBD2 (5 bases). The germline CDR1 and CDR2 sequences are SGHRS and YFSETQ. The CDR3 extends over 16 amino acids. Trimming shortened V by 0 bases and J by 0 bases, and 11 bases separated the two germline ends.

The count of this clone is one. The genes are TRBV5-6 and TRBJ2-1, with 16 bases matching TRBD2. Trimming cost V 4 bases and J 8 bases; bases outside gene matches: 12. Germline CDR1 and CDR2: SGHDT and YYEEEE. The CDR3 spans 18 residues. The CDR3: CASSGTSGGASEADEQFF. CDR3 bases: TGTGCCAGCAGCGGGACTAGCGGGGGGGCCTCGGAAGCGGATGAGCAGTTCTTC. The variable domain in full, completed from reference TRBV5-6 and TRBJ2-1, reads DAGVTQSPTHLIKTRGQQVTLRCSPKSGHDTVSWYQQALGQGPQFIFQYYEEEERQRGNFPDRFSGHQFPNYSSELNVNALLLGDSALYLCASSGTSGGASEADEQFFGPGTRLTVL.

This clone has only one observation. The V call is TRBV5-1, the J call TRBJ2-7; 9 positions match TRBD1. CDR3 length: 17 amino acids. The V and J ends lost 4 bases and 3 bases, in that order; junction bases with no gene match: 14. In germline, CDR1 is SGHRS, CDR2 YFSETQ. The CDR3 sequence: CASSRIPPGQGNYEQYF. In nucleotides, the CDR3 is TGCGCCAGCAGCCGAATCCCACCGGGACAGGGTAACTACGAGCAGTACTTC.

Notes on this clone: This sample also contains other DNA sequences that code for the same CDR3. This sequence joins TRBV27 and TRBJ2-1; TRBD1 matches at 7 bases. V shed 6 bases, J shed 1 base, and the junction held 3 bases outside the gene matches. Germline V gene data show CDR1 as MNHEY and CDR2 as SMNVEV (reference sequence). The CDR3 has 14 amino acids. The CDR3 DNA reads TGTGCCAGCAGCAGACAGGGATCCTACAATGAGCAGTTCTTC. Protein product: CASSRQGSYNEQFF.

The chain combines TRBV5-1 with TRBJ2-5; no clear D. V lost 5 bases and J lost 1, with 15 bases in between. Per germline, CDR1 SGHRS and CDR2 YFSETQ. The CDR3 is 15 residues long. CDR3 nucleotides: TGCGCCAGCAGTTCTGGGTTAGGAGTCCAAGAGACCCAGTACTTC. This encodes CASSSGLGVQETQYF.